These 5 T cell receptor beta chains share one sample of origin, sequenced in a study of T-cell memory formation after mild COVID-19. TCRdb reprocessed the 5' RACE reads with MiXCR, giving one entry per CDR3 protein. The sample has some 490,000 distinct CDR3 sequences; about 20% are singletons. The specimen sequenced was PBMCs or a T cell subset sorted from them (not recorded which). Source of these receptors: an adult woman who had mild COVID-19 (a few samples of this study predate the infection). Cell type and time point are not known.

The CDR3 loop is CASSSWGGGSYEQYF. As DNA, the CDR3 is TGTGCCAGCAGCTCCTGGGGTGGGGGCTCCTACGAGCAGTACTTC. The V call is TRBV7-8, the J call TRBJ2-7; D could derive from TRBD1 or TRBD2 (5 bases each). Trimming took off 4 bases at V and 0 bases at J, with 13 bases between the two ends. CDR1 SGHVS and CDR2 FQNEAQ come from the germline V gene. This CDR3 comprises 15 residues.

The V gene is TRBV24-1, the J gene TRBJ2-5; 9 bases are a match to TRBD1. The CDR3 extends over 13 amino acids. V lost 5 bases and J lost 7; bases outside the gene matches: 4. The germline gives CDR1 KGHDR, CDR2 SFDVKD. The CDR3 loop is CATSAPGQGTQYF. CDR3 DNA: TGTGCCACCAGTGCCCCGGGACAGGGGACCCAGTACTTC.

The chain links TRBV18 to TRBJ1-1; TRBD1 might be the D (5 bases). The CDR3 covers 14 residues. Looked up from germline, CDR1 is KGHSH and CDR2 is LQKENI. Trimming took off 1 base at V and 7 bases at J, with 13 bases between the two ends. CDR3 coding DNA: TGTGCCAGCTCACCACGGGTTGAGGGGAATGAAGCTTTCTTT. It yields the protein CASSPRVEGNEAFF.

A few counts support this clonotype. The V gene is TRBV4-2, the J gene TRBJ2-3; 12 nucleotides agree with TRBD2. J lost 6 bases, V lost 4 bases, and 11 bases had no gene match. The CDR3 is 17 residues long. Germline CDR1 is LGHNA and CDR2 is YNFKEQ. The CDR3 DNA sequence: TGTGCCAGCAGCCTCCGGACTAGCGGGGCAGGGGGGGATACGCAGTATTTT. The encoded protein is CASSLRTSGAGGDTQYF.

The chain employs TRBV24-1 and TRBJ1-1; no firm D call. CDR1 is KGHDR and CDR2 is SFDVKD in the germline V gene. Trimming cost V 1 base and J 3 bases, with 5 bases left between them. The CDR3 consists of 13 residues. The DNA for the CDR3 is TGTGCCACCAGTGATTTTCCGGACACTGAAGCTTTCTTT. Amino acids: CATSDFPDTEAFF.